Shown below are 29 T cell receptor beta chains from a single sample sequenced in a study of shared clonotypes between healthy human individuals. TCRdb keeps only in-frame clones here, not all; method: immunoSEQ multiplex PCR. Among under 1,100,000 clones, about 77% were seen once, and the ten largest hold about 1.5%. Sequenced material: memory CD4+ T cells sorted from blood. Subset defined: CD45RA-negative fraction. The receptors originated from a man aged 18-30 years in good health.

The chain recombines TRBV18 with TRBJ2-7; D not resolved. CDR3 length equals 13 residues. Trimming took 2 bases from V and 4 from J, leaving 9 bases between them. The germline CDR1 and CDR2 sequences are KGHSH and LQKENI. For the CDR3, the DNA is TGTGCCAGCTCACCAGGGATGAATTACGAGCAGTACTTC. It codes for CASSPGMNYEQYF.

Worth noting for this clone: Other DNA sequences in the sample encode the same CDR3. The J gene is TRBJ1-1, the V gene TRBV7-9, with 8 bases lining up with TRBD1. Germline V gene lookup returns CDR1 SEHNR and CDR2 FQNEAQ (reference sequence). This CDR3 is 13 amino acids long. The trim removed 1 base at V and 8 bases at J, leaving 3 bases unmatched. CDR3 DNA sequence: TGTGCCAGCAGCTTAGGACAGGGGTTGGAAGCTTTCTTT. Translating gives CASSLGQGLEAFF.

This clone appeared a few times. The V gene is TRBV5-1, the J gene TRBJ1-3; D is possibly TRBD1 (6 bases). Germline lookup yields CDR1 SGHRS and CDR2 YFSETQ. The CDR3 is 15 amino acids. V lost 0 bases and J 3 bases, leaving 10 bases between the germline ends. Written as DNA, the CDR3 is TGCGCCAGCAGCTTGGTACAGGGAGGTGGAAACACCATATATTTT. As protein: CASSLVQGGGNTIYF.

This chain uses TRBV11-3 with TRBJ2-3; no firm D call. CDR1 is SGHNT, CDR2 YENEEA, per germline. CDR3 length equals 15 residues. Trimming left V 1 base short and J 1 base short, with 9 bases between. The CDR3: CASSLGGGGTDTQYF. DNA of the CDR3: TGTGCCAGCAGCTTAGGAGGTGGGGGCACAGATACGCAGTATTTT.

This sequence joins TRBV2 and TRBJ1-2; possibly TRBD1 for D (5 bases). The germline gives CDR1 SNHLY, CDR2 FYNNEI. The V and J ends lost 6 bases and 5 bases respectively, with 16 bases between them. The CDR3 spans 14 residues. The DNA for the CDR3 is TGTGCCAGCAGCGAAACAGGAAGACCTTATGGCTACACCTTC. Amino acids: CASSETGRPYGYTF. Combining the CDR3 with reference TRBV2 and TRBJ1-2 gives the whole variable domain EPEVTQTPSHQVTQMGQEVILRCVPISNHLYFYWYRQILGQKVEFLVSFYNNEISEKSEIFDDQFSVERPDGSNFTLKIRSTKLEDSAMYFCASSETGRPYGYTFGSGTRLTVV.

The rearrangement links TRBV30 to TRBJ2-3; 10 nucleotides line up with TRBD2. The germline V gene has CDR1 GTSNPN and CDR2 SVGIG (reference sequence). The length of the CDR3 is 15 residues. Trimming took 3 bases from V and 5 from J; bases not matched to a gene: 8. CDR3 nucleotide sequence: TGTGCCTGGAGCGTCAATAGCGGGGGGAGAGATACGCAGTATTTT. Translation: CAWSVNSGGRDTQYF.

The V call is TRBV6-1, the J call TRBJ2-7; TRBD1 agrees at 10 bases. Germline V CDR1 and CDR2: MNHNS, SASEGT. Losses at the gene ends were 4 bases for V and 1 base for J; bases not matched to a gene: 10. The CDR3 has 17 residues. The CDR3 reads CASSVDFEGQGSYEQYF. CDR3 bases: TGTGCCAGCAGTGTCGACTTTGAGGGACAGGGGTCCTACGAGCAGTACTTC.

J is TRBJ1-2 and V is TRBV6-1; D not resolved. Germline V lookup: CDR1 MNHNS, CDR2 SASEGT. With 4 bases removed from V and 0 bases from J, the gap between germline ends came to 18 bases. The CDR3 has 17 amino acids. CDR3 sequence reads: CASSVIQRGVANYGYTF. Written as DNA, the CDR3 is TGTGCCAGCAGTGTCATACAGCGCGGGGTAGCTAACTATGGCTACACCTTC.

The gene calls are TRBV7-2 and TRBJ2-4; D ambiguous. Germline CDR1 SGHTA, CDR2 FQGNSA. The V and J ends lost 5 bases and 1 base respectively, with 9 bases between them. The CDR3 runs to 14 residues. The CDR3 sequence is CASSPALAKNIQYF. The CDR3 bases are TGTGCCAGCAGCCCAGCACTGGCCAAAAACATTCAGTACTTC.

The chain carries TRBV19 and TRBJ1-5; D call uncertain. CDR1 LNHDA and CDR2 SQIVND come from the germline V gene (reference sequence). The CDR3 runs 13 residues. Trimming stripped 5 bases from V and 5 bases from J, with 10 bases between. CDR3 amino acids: CASSRALYQPQHF. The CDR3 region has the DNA TGTGCCAGTAGTCGCGCTCTCTATCAGCCCCAGCATTTT. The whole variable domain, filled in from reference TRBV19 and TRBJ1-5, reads DGGITQSPKYLFRKEGQNVTLSCEQNLNHDAMYWYRQDPGQGLRLIYYSQIVNDFQKGDIAEGYSVSREKKESFPLTVTSAQKNPTAFYLCASSRALYQPQHFGDGTRLSIL.

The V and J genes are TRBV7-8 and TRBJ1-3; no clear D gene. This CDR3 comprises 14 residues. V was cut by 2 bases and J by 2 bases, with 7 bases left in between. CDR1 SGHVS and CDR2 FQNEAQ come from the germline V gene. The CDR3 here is CASSLPYPGNTIYF. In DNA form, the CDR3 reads TGTGCCAGCAGCTTACCTTATCCTGGAAACACCATATATTTT.

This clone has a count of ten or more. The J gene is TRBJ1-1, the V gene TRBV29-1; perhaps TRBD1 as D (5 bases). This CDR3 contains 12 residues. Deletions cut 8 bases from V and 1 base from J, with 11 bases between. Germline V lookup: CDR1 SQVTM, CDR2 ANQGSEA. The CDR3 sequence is CSPETANTEAFF. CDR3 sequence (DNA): TGCAGCCCCGAGACAGCGAACACTGAAGCTTTCTTT.

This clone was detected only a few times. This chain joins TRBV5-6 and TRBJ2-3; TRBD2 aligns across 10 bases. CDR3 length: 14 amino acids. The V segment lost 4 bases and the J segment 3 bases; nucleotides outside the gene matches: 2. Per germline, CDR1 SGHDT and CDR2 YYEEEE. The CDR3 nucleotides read TGTGCCAGCAGCGATAGCGGGAGGACAGATACGCAGTATTTT. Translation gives CASSDSGRTDTQYF.

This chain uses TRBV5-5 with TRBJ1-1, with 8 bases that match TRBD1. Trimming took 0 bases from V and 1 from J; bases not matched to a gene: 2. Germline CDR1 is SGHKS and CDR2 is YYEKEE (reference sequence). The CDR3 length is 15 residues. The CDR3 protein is CASSLETGANTEAFF. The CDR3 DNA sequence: TGTGCCAGCAGCTTGGAGACAGGGGCGAACACTGAAGCTTTCTTT.

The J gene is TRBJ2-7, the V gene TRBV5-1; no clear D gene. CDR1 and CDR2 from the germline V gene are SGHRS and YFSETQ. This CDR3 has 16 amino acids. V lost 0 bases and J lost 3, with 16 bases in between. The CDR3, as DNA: TGCGCCAGCAGCTTGGACCGGAGCGACCAAGGCTACGAGCAGTACTTC. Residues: CASSLDRSDQGYEQYF.

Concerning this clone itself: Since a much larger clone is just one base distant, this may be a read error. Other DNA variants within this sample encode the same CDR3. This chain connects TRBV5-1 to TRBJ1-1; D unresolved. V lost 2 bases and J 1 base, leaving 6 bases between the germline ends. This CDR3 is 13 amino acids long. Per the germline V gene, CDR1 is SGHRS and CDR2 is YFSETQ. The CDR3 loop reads CASSFSGNTEAFF. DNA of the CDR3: TGCGCCAGCAGCTTTTCAGGGAACACTGAAGCTTTCTTT.

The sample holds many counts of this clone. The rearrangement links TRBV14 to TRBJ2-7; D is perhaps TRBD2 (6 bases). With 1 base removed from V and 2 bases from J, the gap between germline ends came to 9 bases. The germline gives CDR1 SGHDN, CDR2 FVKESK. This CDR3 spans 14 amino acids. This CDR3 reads CASSQGLVTYEQYF. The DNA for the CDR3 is TGTGCCAGCAGCCAAGGACTAGTTACCTACGAGCAGTACTTC.

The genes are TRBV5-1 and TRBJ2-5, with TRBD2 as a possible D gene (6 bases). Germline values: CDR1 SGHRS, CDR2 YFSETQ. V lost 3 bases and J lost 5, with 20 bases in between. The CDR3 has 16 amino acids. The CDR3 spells CASSSMSGLGRETQYF. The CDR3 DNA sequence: TGCGCCAGCAGCTCCATGTCGGGCTTAGGGAGGGAGACCCAGTACTTC.

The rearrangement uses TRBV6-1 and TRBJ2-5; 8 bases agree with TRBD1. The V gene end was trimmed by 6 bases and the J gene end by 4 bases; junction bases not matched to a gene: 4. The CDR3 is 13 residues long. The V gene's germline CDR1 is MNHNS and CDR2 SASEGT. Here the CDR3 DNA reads TGTGCCAGCAGGGGACAGGCGGCAGAGACCCAGTACTTC. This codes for CASRGQAAETQYF.

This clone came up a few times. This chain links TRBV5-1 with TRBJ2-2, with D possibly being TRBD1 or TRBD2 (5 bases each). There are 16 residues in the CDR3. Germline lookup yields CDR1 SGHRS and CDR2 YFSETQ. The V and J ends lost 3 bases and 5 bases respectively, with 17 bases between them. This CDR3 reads CASSSLAEGRTGELFF. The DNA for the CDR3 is TGCGCCAGCAGCTCCTTAGCAGAGGGGCGGACCGGGGAGCTGTTTTTT.

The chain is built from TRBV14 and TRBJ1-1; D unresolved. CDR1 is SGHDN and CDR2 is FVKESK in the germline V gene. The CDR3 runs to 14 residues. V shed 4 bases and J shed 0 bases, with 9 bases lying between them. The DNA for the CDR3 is TGTGCCAGCAGCCCTCATAACCTGAACACTGAAGCTTTCTTT. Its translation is CASSPHNLNTEAFF.

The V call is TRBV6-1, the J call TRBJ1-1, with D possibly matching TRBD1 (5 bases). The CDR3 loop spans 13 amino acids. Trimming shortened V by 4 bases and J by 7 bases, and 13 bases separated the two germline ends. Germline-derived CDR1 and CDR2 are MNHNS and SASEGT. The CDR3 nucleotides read TGTGCCAGCAGTGTTGGGGCAGGAGGTGAAGCTTTCTTT. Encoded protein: CASSVGAGGEAFF.

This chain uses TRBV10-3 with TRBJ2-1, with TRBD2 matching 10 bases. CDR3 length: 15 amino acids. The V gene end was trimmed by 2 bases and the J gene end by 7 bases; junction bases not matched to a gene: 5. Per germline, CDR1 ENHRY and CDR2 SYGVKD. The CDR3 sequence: CAISEESAGGNEQFF. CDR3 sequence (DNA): TGTGCCATCAGTGAGGAATCAGCGGGAGGGAATGAGCAGTTCTTC.

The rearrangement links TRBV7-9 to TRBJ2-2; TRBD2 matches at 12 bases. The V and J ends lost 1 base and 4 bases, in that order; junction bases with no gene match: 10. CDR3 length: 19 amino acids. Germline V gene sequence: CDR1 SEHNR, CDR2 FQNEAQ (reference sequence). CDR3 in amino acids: CASSLGGTSGLHFTGELFF. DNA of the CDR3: TGTGCCAGCAGCTTAGGCGGGACTAGCGGGCTACACTTCACCGGGGAGCTGTTTTTT.

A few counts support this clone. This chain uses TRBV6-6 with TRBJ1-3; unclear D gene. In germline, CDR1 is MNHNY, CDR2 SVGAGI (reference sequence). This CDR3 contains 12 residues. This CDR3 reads CGAGNTGNTIYF. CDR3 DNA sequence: TGTGGAGCGGGGAACACTGGAAACACCATATATTTT.

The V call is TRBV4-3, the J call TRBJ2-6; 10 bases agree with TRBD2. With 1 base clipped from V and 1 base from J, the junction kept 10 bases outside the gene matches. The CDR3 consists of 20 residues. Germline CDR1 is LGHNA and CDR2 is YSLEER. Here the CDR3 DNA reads TGCGCCAGCAGCCAAGTACGGAGTCTAGCGGGGGCGTCTGGGGCCAACGTCCTGACTTTC. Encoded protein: CASSQVRSLAGASGANVLTF.

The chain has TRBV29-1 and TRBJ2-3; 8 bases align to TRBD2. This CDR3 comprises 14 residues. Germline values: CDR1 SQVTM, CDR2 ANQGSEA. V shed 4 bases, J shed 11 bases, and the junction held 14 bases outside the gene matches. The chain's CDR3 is CSVGVSGTTGQQYF. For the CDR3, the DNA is TGCAGCGTTGGGGTTAGCGGGACCACCGGGCAGCAGTATTTT.

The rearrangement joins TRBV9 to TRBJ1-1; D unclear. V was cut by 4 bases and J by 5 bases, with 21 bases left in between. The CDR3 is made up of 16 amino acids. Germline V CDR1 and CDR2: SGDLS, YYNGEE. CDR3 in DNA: TGTGCCAGCAGCCTTCGGACTTTATTAGATGGGACTGAAGCTTTCTTT. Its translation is CASSLRTLLDGTEAFF.

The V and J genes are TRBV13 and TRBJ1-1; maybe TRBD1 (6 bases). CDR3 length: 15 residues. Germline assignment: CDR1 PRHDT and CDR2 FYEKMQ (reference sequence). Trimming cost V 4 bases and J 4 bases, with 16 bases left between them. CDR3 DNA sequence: TGTGCCAGCAGCTCATCCTTTGAAGGGGGCACTGAAGCTTTCTTT. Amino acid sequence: CASSSSFEGGTEAFF.